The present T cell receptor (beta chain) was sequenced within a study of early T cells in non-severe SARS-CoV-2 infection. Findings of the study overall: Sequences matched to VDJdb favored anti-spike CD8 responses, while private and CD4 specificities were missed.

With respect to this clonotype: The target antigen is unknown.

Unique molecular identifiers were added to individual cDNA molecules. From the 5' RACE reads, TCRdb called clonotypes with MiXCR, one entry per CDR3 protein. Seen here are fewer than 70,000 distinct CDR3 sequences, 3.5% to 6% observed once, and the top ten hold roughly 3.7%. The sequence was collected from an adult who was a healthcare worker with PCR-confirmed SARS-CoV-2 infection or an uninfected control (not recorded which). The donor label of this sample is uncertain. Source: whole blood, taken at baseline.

Written as DNA, the CDR3 is TGTGCCAGCAGCCAAAATGAGGGGGCTGAAGCTTTCTTT. This translates into CASSQNEGAEAFF. This chain joins TRBV3-1 and TRBJ1-1; D may be TRBD1 (6 bases). V was shortened by 2 bases and J by 6 bases, with 10 bases between the two germline ends. The germline V gene has CDR1 LGHDT and CDR2 YNNKEL (reference sequence). The CDR3 contains 13 residues. Looking up the rest from reference TRBV3-1 and TRBJ1-1 gives the full variable domain: DTAVSQTPKYLVTQMGNDKSIKCEQNLGHDTMYWYKQDSKKFLKIMFSYNNKELIINETVPNRFSPKSPDKAHLNLHINSLELGDSAVYFCASSQNEGAEAFFGQGTRLTVV.